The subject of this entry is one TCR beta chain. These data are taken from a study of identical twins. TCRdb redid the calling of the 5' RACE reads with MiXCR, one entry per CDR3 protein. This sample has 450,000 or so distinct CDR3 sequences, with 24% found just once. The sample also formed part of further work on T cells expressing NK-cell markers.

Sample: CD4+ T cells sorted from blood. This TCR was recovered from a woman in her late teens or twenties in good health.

The CDR3 DNA follows: TGTGCCAGCAGCCCTTCTCAGGAGCAGTACTTC. Translation gives CASSPSQEQYF. This sequence joins TRBV7-2 and TRBJ2-7; D not resolved. Germline V gives CDR1 SGHTA, CDR2 FQGNSA. Trimming removed 5 bases from V and 7 bases from J, with 9 bases in between. This CDR3 region has 11 residues.